These 23 T cell receptor beta chains came from one sample sequenced in a study of T cells after yellow fever vaccination. TCRdb re-analysed the 5' RACE reads in MiXCR, keeping a single row per CDR3 protein. This table holds about 330,000 distinct CDR3 sequences, about 4% found once. This material consisted of PBMCs, taken 5 days after the yellow fever booster vaccination. The receptors shown here come from a young man who received the YFV17D yellow fever vaccine.

This clonotype turned up a few times. The rearrangement joins TRBV7-2 to TRBJ1-2, with 7 bases identical to TRBD1. Germline V gene sequence: CDR1 SGHTA, CDR2 FQGNSA. V trimming: 0 bases; J trimming: 5 bases; junction bases outside the gene matches: 6. The CDR3 consists of 15 residues. The CDR3 coding sequence is TGTGCCAGCAGCTTAGCGGCGGGACAGCCATATGGCTACACCTTC. This encodes CASSLAAGQPYGYTF. Full variable domain (outside the CDR3, taken from reference TRBV7-2 and TRBJ1-2): GAGVSQSPSNKVTEKGKDVELRCDPISGHTALYWYRQSLGQGLEFLIYFQGNSAPDKSGLPSDRFSAERTGGSVSTLTIQRTQQEDSAVYLCASSLAAGQPYGYTFGSGTRLTVV.

The table lists this clonotype with a few counts. The CDR3, as DNA: TGCGCCAGCAGCCAAACGACAGGGGGTGACGAAAAACTGTTTTTT. Amino acids: CASSQTTGGDEKLFF. This rearrangement joins TRBV5-1 to TRBJ1-4, with 9 bases aligning to TRBD1. J lost 8 bases, V lost 4 bases, and 9 bases had no gene match. This CDR3 has 15 residues. CDR1 is SGHRS and CDR2 is YFSETQ in the germline V gene.

This chain joins TRBV7-9 and TRBJ2-7, with D hard to call. Germline CDR1 SEHNR, CDR2 FQNEAQ (reference sequence). The germline V and J ends were trimmed by 5 bases and 2 bases, with 10 bases remaining between them. The CDR3 has 13 residues. The CDR3 DNA reads TGTGCCAGCAGCCTGGACCCCGCCTACGAGCAGTACTTC. Translating gives CASSLDPAYEQYF.

The chain carries TRBV19 and TRBJ2-3, with 13 bases fitting TRBD2. V trimming: 5 bases; J trimming: 7 bases; junction bases outside the gene matches: 9. The length of the CDR3 is 16 residues. Per the germline V gene, CDR1 is LNHDA and CDR2 is SQIVND (reference sequence). The CDR3 is CASSVLTSGGQNTQYF. The DNA for the CDR3 is TGTGCCAGTAGTGTCCTGACTAGCGGGGGGCAGAATACGCAGTATTTT. Full variable domain (outside the CDR3, taken from reference TRBV19 and TRBJ2-3): DGGITQSPKYLFRKEGQNVTLSCEQNLNHDAMYWYRQDPGQGLRLIYYSQIVNDFQKGDIAEGYSVSREKKESFPLTVTSAQKNPTAFYLCASSVLTSGGQNTQYFGPGTRLTVL.

This clonotype was seen repeatedly, ten times or more. The chain carries TRBV19 and TRBJ1-2, with D maybe TRBD1 (6 bases). Germline CDR1 reads LNHDA; CDR2 reads SQIVND (reference sequence). The CDR3 consists of 13 residues. The V gene lost 5 bases and the J gene lost 8 bases, with 15 bases spanning the gap. DNA of the CDR3: TGTGCCAGTAGTTCCAGTGGGGGCGGAGGCTACACCTTC. Translating gives CASSSSGGGGYTF.

The sample holds a few counts of this clonotype. The gene calls are TRBV7-3 and TRBJ1-1; the D gene is possibly TRBD1 (5 bases). Germline V gives CDR1 SGHTA, CDR2 FQGTGA. Trimming pared 0 bases from V and 5 bases from J, leaving 10 bases between. The CDR3 consists of 14 residues. DNA of the CDR3: TGTGCCAGCAGCTTAACGGGGGTAGGGACTGAAGCTTTCTTT. This codes for CASSLTGVGTEAFF.

In its sample, this clonotype was seen a few times. The CDR3 is CASSVGRRAEAFF. The CDR3 DNA sequence: TGTGCCAGCAGTGTGGGTAGGCGCGCTGAAGCTTTCTTT. The chain links TRBV12-3 or TRBV12-4 to TRBJ1-1; D remains ambiguous. The V and J ends lost 5 bases and 6 bases respectively, with 13 bases between them. This CDR3 contains 13 residues.

This clonotype has just a few counts. The chain couples TRBV20-1 to TRBJ2-1; 11 bases line up with TRBD2. Germline lookup yields CDR1 DFQATT and CDR2 SNEGSKA (reference sequence). V dropped 3 bases and J dropped 0; count of bases not matched to a gene: 10. This CDR3 is built from 18 residues. In DNA form, the CDR3 reads TGCAGTGCTAGGGTACTAGCGGGGGCCTTGTCCTCCTACAATGAGCAGTTCTTC. Translated: CSARVLAGALSSYNEQFF.

V usage is TRBV9 and J usage is TRBJ2-4; D might be TRBD1 (6 bases). The CDR3 totals 15 residues. CDR1 is SGDLS, CDR2 YYNGEE, per germline. Trimming pared 0 bases from V and 8 bases from J, leaving 15 bases between. The CDR3 DNA follows: TGTGCCAGCAGCGTAGGGTCCGGCAGGGGTGACATTCAGTACTTC. This encodes CASSVGSGRGDIQYF.

The rearrangement links TRBV6-6 to TRBJ1-4; weak D call: TRBD1 (6 bases). The V gene lost 8 bases and the J gene lost 2 bases, with 9 bases spanning the gap. Germline CDR1 reads MNHNY; CDR2 reads SVGAGI (reference sequence). CDR3 size: 13 residues. The CDR3 sequence is CASEDSTNEKLFF. The CDR3 region has the DNA TGTGCCAGCGAGGACAGCACTAATGAAAAACTGTTTTTT.

This clonotype was picked up many times. The chain combines TRBV30 with TRBJ2-1; maybe TRBD2 (6 bases). Germline V CDR1 and CDR2: GTSNPN, SVGIG (reference sequence). The CDR3 has 10 amino acids. Trimming shortened V by 5 bases and J by 10 bases, and 9 bases separated the two germline ends. As DNA, the CDR3 is TGTGCCTGGGAGGAGGGGGAGCAGTTCTTC. Translation gives CAWEEGEQFF.

This clonotype was observed many times. The chain employs TRBV30 and TRBJ2-3, with no clear D. CDR1 and CDR2 (germline): GTSNPN, SVGIG (reference sequence). The CDR3 is 13 amino acids. V lost 0 bases and J 4 bases, leaving 8 bases between the germline ends. The CDR3, as DNA: TGTGCCTGGAGTGTACGGTCGGCAGATACGCAGTATTTT. Translated: CAWSVRSADTQYF. Using reference TRBV30 and TRBJ2-3 for the parts outside the CDR3, the full variable domain is SQTIHQWPATLVQPVGSPLSLECTVEGTSNPNLYWYRQAAGRGLQLLFYSVGIGQISSEVPQNLSASRPQDRQFILSSKKLLLSDSGFYLCAWSVRSADTQYFGPGTRLTVL.

This chain joins TRBV4-3 and TRBJ2-2; unclear D gene. Germline values: CDR1 LGHNA, CDR2 YSLEER. Trimming cost V 2 bases and J 1 base, with 11 bases left between them. CDR3 length equals 16 residues. The CDR3 coding sequence is TGCGCCAGCAGCCAACCCTCCGGGCGGAACACCGGGGAGCTGTTTTTT. Its protein is CASSQPSGRNTGELFF.

In nucleotides, the CDR3 is TGCGCCAGCAGCCAAGATGCGGGAAACCTAGAGACCCAGTACTTC. It encodes CASSQDAGNLETQYF. The chain links TRBV4-3 to TRBJ2-5, with D possibly TRBD2 on 6 matching bases. V lost 0 bases and J lost 4, with 12 bases in between. The CDR3 runs to 15 residues. CDR1 is LGHNA, CDR2 YSLEER, per germline.

This clonotype was seen many times. This chain links TRBV7-9 with TRBJ1-5, with D possibly matching TRBD1 (6 bases). The V end was cut by 5 bases, the J end by 4 bases, with 9 bases between. Germline V gene sequence: CDR1 SEHNR, CDR2 FQNEAQ (reference sequence). The CDR3 is 13 residues long. The chain's CDR3 is CASSNDRNQPQHF. In DNA, the CDR3 is TGTGCCAGCAGCAACGACAGGAATCAGCCCCAGCATTTT.

The chain couples TRBV20-1 to TRBJ2-7; 9 nucleotides agree with TRBD1. Germline CDR1 is DFQATT and CDR2 is SNEGSKA (reference sequence). The V segment lost 2 bases and the J segment 7 bases; nucleotides outside the gene matches: 6. The CDR3 totals 13 residues. DNA of the CDR3: TGCAGTGCTAGACCCCCGGGACAGGGAGAGCAGTACGTC. This encodes CSARPPGQGEQYV.

This clonotype has only a few counts. The chain combines TRBV4-2 with TRBJ2-7; 8 bases match TRBD1. Germline assignment: CDR1 LGHNA and CDR2 YNFKEQ. The V gene end was trimmed by 0 bases and the J gene end by 2 bases; junction bases not matched to a gene: 3. The CDR3 spans 15 residues. CDR3 region: CASSQERQGTYEQYF. In DNA, the CDR3 is TGTGCCAGCAGCCAAGAAAGACAGGGGACCTACGAGCAGTACTTC.

The chain employs TRBV6-5 and TRBJ1-6; D is undetermined. Per the germline V gene, CDR1 is MNHEY and CDR2 is SVGAGI. V was clipped by 1 base and J by 4 bases, with 5 bases between them. The CDR3 covers 14 residues. The CDR3 region has the DNA TGTGCCAGCAGTTACTTGGAATATAATTCACCCCTCCACTTT. Translation gives CASSYLEYNSPLHF.

This clonotype was seen repeatedly, ten times or more. The genes are TRBV4-3 and TRBJ2-4, with 11 bases fitting TRBD1. This CDR3 contains 15 residues. V shed 3 bases and J 6 bases; nucleotides not matched to a gene: 4. Germline CDR1 reads LGHNA; CDR2 reads YSLEER. CDR3 sequence reads: CASSQGGQGVNIQYF. DNA for the CDR3: TGCGCCAGCAGCCAGGGGGGACAGGGGGTAAACATTCAGTACTTC.

This clonotype was seen a handful of times. The V gene is TRBV27, the J gene TRBJ2-7; 8 bases are a match to TRBD2. Trimming took 2 bases from V and 3 from J; bases not matched to a gene: 6. The germline CDR1 and CDR2 sequences are MNHEY and SMNVEV (reference sequence). This CDR3 region has 15 residues. CDR3 amino acids: CASSLSFSGDYEQYF. The CDR3 DNA reads as TGTGCCAGCAGTTTAAGTTTTAGCGGGGACTACGAGCAGTACTTC.

This clonotype has only a few counts. This chain connects TRBV3-1 to TRBJ2-1; tentatively, D is TRBD2 (6 bases). The ends were cut back, 3 bases at V and 10 bases at J, with 13 bases in the middle. This CDR3 spans 13 amino acids. Germline V gene sequence: CDR1 LGHDT, CDR2 YNNKEL (reference sequence). CDR3 region: CASSQGTPAEQFF. CDR3 DNA: TGTGCCAGCAGCCAGGGGACTCCAGCAGAGCAGTTCTTC.

The chain employs TRBV20-1 and TRBJ2-6, with TRBD2 identical over 7 bases. The V segment lost 5 bases and the J segment 0 bases; nucleotides outside the gene matches: 4. This CDR3 comprises 15 residues. CDR1 and CDR2 (germline): DFQATT, SNEGSKA (reference sequence). The CDR3 protein is CSAPGLSSGANVLTF. CDR3 DNA sequence: TGCAGTGCTCCGGGACTAAGCTCTGGGGCCAACGTCCTGACTTTC.

This clonotype was observed at least ten times. The chain carries TRBV5-1 and TRBJ2-2, with D hard to call. The germline V gene has CDR1 SGHRS and CDR2 YFSETQ. The V and J ends lost 5 bases and 1 base respectively, with 6 bases between them. This CDR3 has 13 residues. The CDR3 reads CASRDGNTGELFF. As DNA, the CDR3 is TGCGCCAGCAGAGACGGGAACACCGGGGAGCTGTTTTTT. Based on the CDR3 plus reference TRBV5-1 and TRBJ2-2, the full variable domain is KAGVTQTPRYLIKTRGQQVTLSCSPISGHRSVSWYQQTPGQGLQFLFEYFSETQRNKGNFPGRFSGRQFSNSRSEMNVSTLELGDSALYLCASRDGNTGELFFGEGSRLTVL.